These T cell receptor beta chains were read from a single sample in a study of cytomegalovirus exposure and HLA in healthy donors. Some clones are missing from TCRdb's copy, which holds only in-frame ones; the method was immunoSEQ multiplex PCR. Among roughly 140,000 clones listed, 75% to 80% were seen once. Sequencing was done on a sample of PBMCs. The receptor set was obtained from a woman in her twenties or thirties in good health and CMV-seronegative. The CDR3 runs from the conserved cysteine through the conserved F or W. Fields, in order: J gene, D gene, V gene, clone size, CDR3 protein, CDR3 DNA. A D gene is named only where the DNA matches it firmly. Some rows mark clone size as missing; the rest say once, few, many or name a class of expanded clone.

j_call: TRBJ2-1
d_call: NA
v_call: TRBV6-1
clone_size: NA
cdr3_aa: CASTQAGDNEQFF
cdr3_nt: TGTGCCAGCACTCAGGCGGGTGACAATGAGCAGTTCTTC

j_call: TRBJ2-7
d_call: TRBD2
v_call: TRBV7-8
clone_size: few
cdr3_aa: CASSSQPGGSEQYF
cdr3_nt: TGTGCCAGCAGCTCCCAACCGGGAGGGAGCGAGCAGTACTTC

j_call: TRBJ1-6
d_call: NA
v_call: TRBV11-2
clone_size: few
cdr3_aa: CASSLGGFNSPLHF
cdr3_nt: TGTGCCAGCAGCTTAGGAGGGTTTAATTCACCCCTCCACTTT

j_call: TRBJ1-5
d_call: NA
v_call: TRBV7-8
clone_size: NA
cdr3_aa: CASSMVGGDNQPQHF
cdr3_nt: TGTGCCAGCTCGATGGTGGGAGGGGACAATCAGCCCCAGCATTTT

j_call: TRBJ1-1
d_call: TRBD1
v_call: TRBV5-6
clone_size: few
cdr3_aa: CASSYVTGTANTEAFF
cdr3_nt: TGTGCCAGCAGCTACGTTACCGGGACAGCGAACACTGAAGCTTTCTTT

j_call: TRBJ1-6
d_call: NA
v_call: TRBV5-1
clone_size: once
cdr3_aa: CASSPGPQSSYNSPLHF
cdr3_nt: TGCGCCAGCAGCCCAGGGCCTCAGAGCTCCTATAATTCACCCCTCCACTTT

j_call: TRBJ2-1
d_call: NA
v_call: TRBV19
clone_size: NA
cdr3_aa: CASSMRGNEQFF
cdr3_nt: TGTGCCAGTAGTATGCGAGGCAATGAGCAGTTCTTC

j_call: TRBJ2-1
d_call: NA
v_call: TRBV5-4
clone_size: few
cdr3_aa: CASSLISGDNEQFF
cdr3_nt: TGTGCCAGCAGCTTGATCTCCGGAGACAATGAGCAGTTCTTC

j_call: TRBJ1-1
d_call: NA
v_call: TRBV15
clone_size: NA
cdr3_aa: CATSREGGWHAFF
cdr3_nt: TGTGCCACCAGCAGAGAGGGAGGTTGGCATGCTTTCTTT

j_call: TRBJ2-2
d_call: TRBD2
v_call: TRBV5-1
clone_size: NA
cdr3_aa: CASSPTSGGNTGELFF
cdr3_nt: TGCGCCAGCAGCCCTACTAGCGGGGGGAACACCGGGGAGCTGTTTTTT

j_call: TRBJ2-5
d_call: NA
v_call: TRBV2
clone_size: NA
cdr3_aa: CASRYQETQYF
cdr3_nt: TGTGCCAGCCGGTACCAAGAGACCCAGTACTTC

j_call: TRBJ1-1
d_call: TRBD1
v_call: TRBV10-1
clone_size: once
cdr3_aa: CASSEGAGGTEAFF
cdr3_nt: TGCGCCAGCAGTGAAGGGGCAGGGGGCACTGAAGCTTTCTTT

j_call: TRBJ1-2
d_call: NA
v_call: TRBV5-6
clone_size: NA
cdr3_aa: CASSPGVYGYTF
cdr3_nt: TGTGCCAGCAGCCCTGGAGTGTATGGCTACACCTTC

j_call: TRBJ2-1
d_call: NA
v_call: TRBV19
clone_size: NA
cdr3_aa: CASSTPPGGSYNEQFF
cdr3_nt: TGTGCCAGTAGTACCCCCCCCGGGGGCTCCTACAATGAGCAGTTCTTC

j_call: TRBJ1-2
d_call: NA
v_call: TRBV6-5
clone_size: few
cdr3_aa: CASRREHGYTF
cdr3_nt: TGTGCCAGCAGGAGGGAGCATGGCTACACCTTC

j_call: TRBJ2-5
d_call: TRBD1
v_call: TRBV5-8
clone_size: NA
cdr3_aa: CASSPQNSSWEDRASETQYF
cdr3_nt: TGTGCCAGCAGCCCCCAAAATTCTTCCTGGGAGGACAGGGCTAGCGAGACCCAGTACTTC

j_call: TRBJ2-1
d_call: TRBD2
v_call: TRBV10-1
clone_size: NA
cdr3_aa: CASSKTSGGPDQFF
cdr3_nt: TGCGCCAGCAGTAAAACTAGCGGGGGGCCAGACCAGTTCTTC

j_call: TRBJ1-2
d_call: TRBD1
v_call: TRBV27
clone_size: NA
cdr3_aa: CASSLLRTGGGPMGYTF
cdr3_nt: TGTGCCAGCAGTTTACTTCGGACAGGGGGGGGACCTATGGGCTACACCTTC

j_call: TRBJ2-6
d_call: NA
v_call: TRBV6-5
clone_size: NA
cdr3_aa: CASSGGGEGANVLTF
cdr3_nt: TGTGCCAGCAGCGGAGGGGGGGAAGGGGCCAACGTCCTGACTTTC

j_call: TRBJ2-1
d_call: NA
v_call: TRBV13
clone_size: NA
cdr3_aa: CASSLVSEQFF
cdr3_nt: TGTGCCAGCAGCTTAGTTAGTGAGCAGTTCTTC

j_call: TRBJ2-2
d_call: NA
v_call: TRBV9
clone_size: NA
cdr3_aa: CASSATRLPTGELFF
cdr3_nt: TGTGCCAGCAGCGCCACTAGGTTACCCACCGGGGAGCTGTTTTTT

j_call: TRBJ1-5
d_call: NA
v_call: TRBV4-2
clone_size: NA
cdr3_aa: CASSQVGGSNQPQHF
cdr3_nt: TGTGCCAGCAGCCAAGTAGGGGGAAGCAATCAGCCCCAGCATTTT

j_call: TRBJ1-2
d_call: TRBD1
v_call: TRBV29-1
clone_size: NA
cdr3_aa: CSVVGTGDYGYTF
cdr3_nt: TGCAGCGTTGTTGGGACAGGTGACTATGGCTACACCTTC

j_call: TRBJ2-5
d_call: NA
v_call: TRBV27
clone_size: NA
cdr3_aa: CASSLAGRSQETQYF
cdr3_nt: TGTGCCAGCAGTTTAGCGGGACGTAGCCAAGAGACCCAGTACTTC

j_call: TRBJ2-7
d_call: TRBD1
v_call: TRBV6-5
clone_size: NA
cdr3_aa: CASSNYETGSYEQYF
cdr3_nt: TGTGCCAGCAGTAACTATGAGACAGGGTCCTACGAGCAGTACTTC

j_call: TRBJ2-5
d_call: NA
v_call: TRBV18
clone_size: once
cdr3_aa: CASSPLLGERETQYF
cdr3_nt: TGTGCCAGCTCACCACTCTTGGGAGAACGGGAGACCCAGTACTTC

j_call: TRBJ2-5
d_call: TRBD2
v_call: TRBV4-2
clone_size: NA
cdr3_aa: CASSRGTSGGAWEETQYF
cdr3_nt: TGTGCCAGCAGCAGAGGGACTAGCGGGGGGGCTTGGGAAGAGACCCAGTACTTC

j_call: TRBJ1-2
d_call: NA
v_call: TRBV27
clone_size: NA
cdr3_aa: CASSSVTLPLYNYGYTF
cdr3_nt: TGTGCCAGCAGTTCGGTCACCTTGCCCCTGTACAACTATGGCTACACCTTC

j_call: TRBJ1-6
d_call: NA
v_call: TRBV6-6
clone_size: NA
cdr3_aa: CASSYSGQPAGSPLHF
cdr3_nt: TGTGCCAGCAGTTACTCCGGGCAGCCCGCGGGTTCACCCCTCCACTTT

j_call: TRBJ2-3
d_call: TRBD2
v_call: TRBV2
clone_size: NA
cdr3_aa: CASTRLAGYTDTQYF
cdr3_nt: TGTGCCAGCACAAGGCTAGCGGGGTACACAGATACGCAGTATTTT

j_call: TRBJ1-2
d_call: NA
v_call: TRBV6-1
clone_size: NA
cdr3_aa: CASSDYGTATNYGYTF
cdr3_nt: TGTGCCAGCAGTGATTATGGAACAGCAACTAACTATGGCTACACCTTC